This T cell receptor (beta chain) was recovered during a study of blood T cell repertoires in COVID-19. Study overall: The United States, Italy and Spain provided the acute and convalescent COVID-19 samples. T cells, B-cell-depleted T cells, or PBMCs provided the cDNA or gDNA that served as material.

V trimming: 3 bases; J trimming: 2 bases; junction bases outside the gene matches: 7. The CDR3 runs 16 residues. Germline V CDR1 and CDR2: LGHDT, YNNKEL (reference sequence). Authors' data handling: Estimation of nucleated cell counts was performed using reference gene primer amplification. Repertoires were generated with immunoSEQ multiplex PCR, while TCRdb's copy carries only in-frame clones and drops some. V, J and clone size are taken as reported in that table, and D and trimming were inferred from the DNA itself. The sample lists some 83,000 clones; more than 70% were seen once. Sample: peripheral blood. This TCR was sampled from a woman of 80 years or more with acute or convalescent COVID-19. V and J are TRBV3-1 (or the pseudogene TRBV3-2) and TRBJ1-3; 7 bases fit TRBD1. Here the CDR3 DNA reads TGTGCCAGCAGCCAGATCTGGGACAGCGCTGGAAACACCATATATTTT. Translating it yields CASSQIWDSAGNTIYF.